The 16 T cell receptor beta chains listed next were all sequenced from one sample in a study of control samples from healthy donors and cancer patients (dated by TCRdb to the early 2020s). The library relied on the immunoSEQ multiplex PCR assay. This immuneACCESS table, as held by TCRdb, lists in-frame sequences with V and J called but not all clones. Of the missing ones, under half trace to an unresolved V gene in checked studies; the others have no known cause. Present in this sample are roughly 130,000 clones, around 90% of which were seen just once. About 2.5% of the sample goes to the ten largest clones. The sample comprised blood. These receptors originate from a man between 18 and 35 years old in good health.

The V and J genes are TRBV27 and TRBJ1-2; D ambiguous. Trimming took off 2 bases at V and 0 bases at J, with 7 bases between the two ends. The CDR3 loop spans 14 amino acids. Germline lookup yields CDR1 MNHEY and CDR2 SMNVEV (reference sequence). The CDR3 sequence is CASSLDHSNYGYTF. Written as DNA, the CDR3 is TGTGCCAGCAGTTTAGATCACTCTAACTATGGCTACACCTTC.

The chain combines TRBV7-9 with TRBJ2-7; D might be TRBD1 (7 bases). Trimming took 4 bases from V and 5 from J, leaving 18 bases between them. There are 15 residues in the CDR3. CDR1 is SEHNR, CDR2 FQNEAQ, per germline (reference sequence). The CDR3 DNA reads TGTGCCAGCAGCTCACAACAGGGGAGGACCGACGAGCAGTACTTC. Translated, it gives CASSSQQGRTDEQYF.

V gene TRBV20-1 combines with J gene TRBJ2-1; 10 bases align to TRBD2. Germline V gene data show CDR1 as DFQATT and CDR2 as SNEGSKA (reference sequence). The CDR3 loop spans 16 amino acids. J gave up 2 bases and V 3 bases, and 7 bases lay outside the gene matches. CDR3 amino acids: CSASQAGGPPYNEQFF. Here the CDR3 DNA reads TGCAGTGCTAGTCAAGCGGGAGGGCCCCCCTACAATGAGCAGTTCTTC.

The V gene is TRBV3-1 (or the pseudogene TRBV3-2), the J gene TRBJ2-5; the D is unclear. Germline lookup yields CDR1 LGHDT and CDR2 YNNKEL (reference sequence). The length of the CDR3 is 13 residues. V lost 2 bases, J lost 5 bases, and 9 bases lay in between. The CDR3 loop is CASSQRGWETQYF. CDR3 coding DNA: TGTGCCAGCAGCCAAAGAGGTTGGGAGACCCAGTACTTC.

CDR3 DNA sequence: TGTGCCAGCAGCCCTGGGACTAGCGGTTTAATTGAGCAGTTCTTC. It codes for CASSPGTSGLIEQFF. The chain recombines TRBV5-8 with TRBJ2-1, with 11 bases matching TRBD2. This CDR3 is 15 amino acids long. Germline V gives CDR1 SGHTS, CDR2 YDEGEE. V lost 4 bases to trimming and J lost 9 bases; unmatched junction nucleotides: 9.

The V call is TRBV9, the J call TRBJ2-2; D gene ambiguous. Germline assignment: CDR1 SGDLS and CDR2 YYNGEE. V gave up 4 bases and J gave up 5 bases, with 6 bases separating them. This CDR3 is 12 amino acids long. The CDR3, as DNA: TGTGCCAGCAGCCAAGTTACCGGGGAGCTGTTTTTT. Amino acids: CASSQVTGELFF.

The genes are TRBV6-5 and TRBJ2-2; either TRBD1 or TRBD2 may fit D (5 bases each). Trimming took 5 bases from V and 4 from J, leaving 11 bases between them. The CDR3 sequence is 14 residues long. CDR1 is MNHEY, CDR2 SVGAGI, per germline. DNA for the CDR3: TGTGCCAGCAGTCCAGAGGGACGCACCGGGGAGCTGTTTTTT. Residues: CASSPEGRTGELFF.

This clone was observed a single time. The rearrangement joins TRBV5-1 to TRBJ2-5; 10 bases are a match to TRBD1. Germline V gene lookup returns CDR1 SGHRS and CDR2 YFSETQ. V was clipped by 1 base and J by 7 bases; unmatched bases: 10. CDR3 length: 16 residues. The CDR3 here is CASSLMGTGAEGTQYF. CDR3 coding DNA: TGCGCCAGCAGCTTGATGGGGACAGGGGCTGAGGGGACCCAGTACTTC.

The CDR3 coding sequence is TGTGCCAGCAGCCCGACAGGGGGGGGTCAGCCCCAGCATTTT. Translated, it gives CASSPTGGGQPQHF. The genes are TRBV7-2 and TRBJ1-5; 9 nucleotides agree with TRBD1. Germline V lookup: CDR1 SGHTA, CDR2 FQGNSA. Trimming at V came to 5 bases and at J to 6 bases, leaving 5 bases not matched to a gene. The CDR3 has 14 amino acids.

The J gene is TRBJ1-1, the V gene TRBV15; maybe TRBD1 (5 bases). Deletions cut 0 bases from V and 5 bases from J, with 19 bases between. Germline values: CDR1 LNHNV, CDR2 YYDKDF (reference sequence). The CDR3 spans 17 residues. DNA for the CDR3: TGTGCCACCAGCAGAGATCTTGGGGGGATAGTAGGGACTGAAGCTTTCTTT. Its protein product is CATSRDLGGIVGTEAFF.

The chain recombines TRBV29-1 with TRBJ1-2; no firm D call. V lost 4 bases, J lost 2 bases, and 5 bases lay in between. Germline CDR1 reads SQVTM; CDR2 reads ANQGSEA. The CDR3 is 11 residues long. The CDR3 DNA follows: TGCAGCGTTGTGTGGAACTATGGCTACACCTTC. Translation gives CSVVWNYGYTF.

The chain couples TRBV7-9 to TRBJ1-1; 9 bases line up with TRBD1. The germline CDR1 and CDR2 sequences are SEHNR and FQNEAQ (reference sequence). V lost 5 bases to trimming and J lost 5 bases; unmatched junction nucleotides: 6. The CDR3 covers 14 residues. CDR3 loop: CASSPGQGETEAFF. The CDR3 nucleotides are TGTGCCAGCAGCCCGGGACAGGGAGAAACTGAAGCTTTCTTT.

Details on this clone: Different DNA sequences within this sample yield the same CDR3. This CDR3 reads CAWSRTGVYEQYF. Here the CDR3 DNA reads TGTGCCTGGAGTAGGACAGGGGTCTACGAGCAGTACTTC. This chain links TRBV30 with TRBJ2-7; 9 positions agree with TRBD1. This CDR3 region has 13 residues. Germline lookup yields CDR1 GTSNPN and CDR2 SVGIG (reference sequence). The J segment lost 3 bases and the V segment lost 2 bases, leaving 2 bases of the junction unmatched. The full variable domain, with the rest looked up from reference TRBV30 and TRBJ2-7, is SQTIHQWPATLVQPVGSPLSLECTVEGTSNPNLYWYRQAAGRGLQLLFYSVGIGQISSEVPQNLSASRPQDRQFILSSKKLLLSDSGFYLCAWSRTGVYEQYFGPGTRLTVT.

The chain uses TRBV3-1 (or the pseudogene TRBV3-2) and TRBJ2-2; a possible D gene is TRBD1 (6 bases). The CDR3 is 14 residues long. CDR1 is LGHDT and CDR2 is YNNKEL in the germline V gene (reference sequence). Trimming removed 5 bases from V and 2 bases from J, with 9 bases in between. The DNA for the CDR3 is TGTGCCAGCAGCAGGGGACACAACACCGGGGAGCTGTTTTTT. Amino acids: CASSRGHNTGELFF.

Turning to this clone: The identical CDR3 is also encoded by other nucleotide sequences in the sample. The gene calls are TRBV9 and TRBJ1-5, with D possibly matching TRBD1 (5 bases). The germline V and J ends were trimmed by 0 bases and 1 base, with 5 bases remaining between them. This CDR3 comprises 14 residues. Germline V gene sequence: CDR1 SGDLS, CDR2 YYNGEE. The CDR3 coding sequence is TGTGCCAGCAGCGTAGGGGGGAGCAATCAGCCCCAGCATTTT. It is translated as CASSVGGSNQPQHF.

The chain links TRBV7-2 to TRBJ2-3, with 13 bases fitting TRBD2. The germline V gene has CDR1 SGHTA and CDR2 FQGNSA. Trimming removed 5 bases from V and 2 bases from J; junction bases left unmatched: 7. This CDR3 is 17 amino acids long. Written as DNA, the CDR3 is TGTGCCAGCAGCCCCCCCGGACTAGCGGGGGCCACAGATACGCAGTATTTT. Protein: CASSPPGLAGATDTQYF.